This T cell receptor (beta chain) was documented in a study of cytomegalovirus exposure and HLA in healthy donors. Findings and caveats of the study: Accurate prediction of HLA-A and HLA-B alleles (for most subjects) was reportedly achieved from TCR beta sequences. The study flagged some 170 TCR beta chains as cytomegalovirus-associated.

Healthy bone marrow donors made up the donors. At the time of sampling, donors were nominally healthy, though unrecorded immune exposures were likely. A multiplex PCR was run with 60 Vbeta primers and 13 Jbeta primers. TCRdb keeps only in-frame clones here, not all; method: immunoSEQ multiplex PCR. This sample carries about 100,000 clones, less than 85% of them seen once, and the ten largest clones take approximately 2.8%. This CDR3 is built from 15 residues. The V gene lost 5 bases and the J gene lost 9 bases, with 17 bases spanning the gap. From germline, CDR1 is SEHNR and CDR2 FQNEAQ (reference sequence). Turning to this clone: No antigen is known for it.

The receptor's source is a man aged 40-49 years in good health and CMV-seronegative. The chain carries TRBV7-9 and TRBJ1-6; TRBD1 might be the D (5 bases). The sample consisted of PBMCs. The CDR3 DNA follows: TGTGCCAGCAGCGACTCACGCGGGGCGGGTTCACCCCTCCACTTT. Translated: CASSDSRGAGSPLHF. Looking up the rest from reference TRBV7-9 and TRBJ1-6 gives the full variable domain: DTGVSQNPRHKITKRGQNVTFRCDPISEHNRLYWYRQTLGQGPEFLTYFQNEAQLEKSRLLSDRFSAERPKGSFSTLEIQRTEQGDSAMYLCASSDSRGAGSPLHFGNGTRLTVT.